This T cell receptor beta chain stems from a study of blood T cells in healthy people across ages. The germline V and J ends were trimmed by 0 bases and 7 bases, with 7 bases remaining between them. Per the germline V gene, CDR1 is LGHDT and CDR2 is YNNKEL (reference sequence). The length of the CDR3 is 13 residues. A J-beta primer mix and a sample-barcoded 5' primer were used in a second PCR of roughly 6 to 11 cycles. Each CDR3 protein is one row after TCRdb ran MiXCR on the 5' RACE reads. This table holds over 750,000 distinct CDR3 sequences, roughly 25% found once. This same sample was also taken into another study, of T cells of mothers and their children.

The sequence was obtained from a boy younger than 18 in good health. The J gene is TRBJ2-1, the V gene TRBV3-1; D call uncertain. The sequenced material came from blood. Written as DNA, the CDR3 is TGTGCCAGCAGCCAAGAGAAATCAAATGAGCAGTTCTTC. Translation: CASSQEKSNEQFF.